These 24 T cell receptor beta chains originate from one sample sequenced in a study of T cells in Graves' hyperthyroidism and ophthalmopathy. RNA transcripts served as the template for amplifying TCR beta CDR3 regions. A first-round RT-PCR of the TCR CDR3 used the HTBI primer set. TCRdb reprocessed the multiplex PCR reads via MiXCR and lists one record per CDR3 protein. The table shows under 700,000 distinct CDR3 sequences, with approximately 44% occurring only once. Material: peripheral blood or thyroid tissue (not recorded which). These receptors came from a woman aged 18 to 35 with Graves' hyperthyroidism.

V gene TRBV29-1 combines with J gene TRBJ1-1, with D tentatively TRBD1 (5 bases). The CDR3 loop spans 12 amino acids. CDR1 is SQVTM and CDR2 is ANQGSEA in the germline V gene. Trimming took off 6 bases at V and 1 base at J, with 9 bases between the two ends. In DNA form, the CDR3 reads TGCAGCGTATCCGGGACGAACACTGAAGCTTTCTTT. This encodes CSVSGTNTEAFF.

This clonotype was detected only a few times. V usage is TRBV15 and J usage is TRBJ2-6; TRBD1 agrees at 8 bases. The germline V gene encodes CDR1 LNHNV and CDR2 YYDKDF (reference sequence). The CDR3 runs 16 residues. The V segment lost 5 bases and the J segment 0 bases; nucleotides outside the gene matches: 3. The CDR3 DNA reads TGTGCCACCAGCGGACAGGGTTACTCTGGGGCCAACGTCCTGACTTTC. This gives the protein CATSGQGYSGANVLTF.

The sample holds many counts of this clonotype. V gene TRBV24-1 combines with J gene TRBJ2-2; unclear D gene. The CDR3 consists of 14 residues. Trimming removed 8 bases from V and 0 bases from J, with 9 bases in between. CDR1 and CDR2 (germline): KGHDR, SFDVKD. The DNA for the CDR3 is TGTGCCACCACTTTCTCCGCGAACACCGGGGAGCTGTTTTTT. This encodes CATTFSANTGELFF.

This clonotype showed up many times. J is TRBJ1-6 and V is TRBV2, with D possibly TRBD1 on 5 matching bases. Between the trimmed V and J ends, which lost 6 bases and 7 bases, there was a span of 10 bases. The CDR3 is 13 residues long. Germline V CDR1 and CDR2: SNHLY, FYNNEI. The CDR3 region is CASSSGANSPLHF. CDR3 in DNA: TGTGCCAGCAGCTCCGGGGCCAATTCACCCCTCCACTTT. Full variable domain (outside the CDR3, taken from reference TRBV2 and TRBJ1-6): EPEVTQTPSHQVTQMGQEVILRCVPISNHLYFYWYRQILGQKVEFLVSFYNNEISEKSEIFDDQFSVERPDGSNFTLKIRSTKLEDSAMYFCASSSGANSPLHFGNGTRLTVT.

This clonotype was seen a few times. Its ends do not fully match the called genes, so a read error is possible. The CDR3 nucleotides read TGCGCCAGCAGCCCAGACAGGCCGCAAGAGACCCAGTACTTC. It translates to CASSPDRPQETQYF. The chain combines TRBV7-8 with TRBJ2-5; maybe TRBD1 (6 bases). This CDR3 spans 14 amino acids. CDR1 is SGHVS and CDR2 is FQNEAQ in the germline V gene.

In this sample, this clonotype turned up a few times. As DNA, the CDR3 is TGTGCCAGCAGCTCGCACCCCTATGGCTACACCTTC. Translated: CASSSHPYGYTF. The chain links TRBV7-9 to TRBJ1-2; D gene uncertain. CDR3 length: 12 residues. Germline V lookup: CDR1 SEHNR, CDR2 FQNEAQ (reference sequence). V was pared by 4 bases and J by 4 bases, with 7 bases between.

This chain uses TRBV13 with TRBJ2-6, with a weak D call TRBD1 (6 bases). V was cut by 0 bases and J by 5 bases, with 20 bases left in between. CDR1 is PRHDT and CDR2 is FYEKMQ in the germline V gene (reference sequence). This CDR3 is built from 19 residues. The CDR3 loop reads CASSLGVGGVLWRANVLTF. CDR3 DNA sequence: TGTGCCAGCAGCTTAGGCGTAGGGGGAGTTCTCTGGAGGGCCAACGTCCTGACTTTC.

This clonotype came up a few times. This CDR3 reads CASSRDRGANYGYTF. CDR3 bases: TGTGCCAGCAGCAGAGACAGAGGAGCTAACTATGGCTACACCTTC. The rearrangement uses TRBV7-9 and TRBJ1-2; D might be TRBD1 (5 bases). The CDR3 contains 15 residues. Germline CDR1 reads SEHNR; CDR2 reads FQNEAQ (reference sequence). Trimming cost V 5 bases and J 0 bases, with 13 bases left between them.

This clonotype was picked up many times. This rearrangement joins TRBV29-1 to TRBJ1-2; D is unclear. Germline assignment: CDR1 SQVTM and CDR2 ANQGSEA. CDR3 length: 13 residues. Deletions cut 2 bases from V and 0 bases from J, with 7 bases between. The CDR3 nucleotides are TGCAGCGTTGAACCTGCGGCTAACTATGGCTACACCTTC. Its translation: CSVEPAANYGYTF.

Ten or more counts support this clonotype. The rearrangement uses TRBV10-3 and TRBJ1-6, with no clear D. CDR1 is ENHRY, CDR2 SYGVKD, per germline. There are 13 residues in the CDR3. V lost 2 bases, J lost 12 bases, and 11 bases lay in between. The DNA of the CDR3 is TGTGCCATCAGTGAGGCAGGCGAATTACCCCTCCACTTT. Amino acid sequence: CAISEAGELPLHF.

The chain uses TRBV29-1 and TRBJ1-2; 8 positions agree with TRBD1. Unmatched junction bases numbered 7, after V lost 3 bases and J lost 4 bases. There are 14 residues in the CDR3. CDR1 is SQVTM, CDR2 ANQGSEA, per germline. CDR3 DNA sequence: TGCAGCGTTGAGCGGACAGGGACTGGCTATGGCTACACCTTC. Translation gives CSVERTGTGYGYTF.

The V gene is TRBV7-8, the J gene TRBJ1-5, with D perhaps matching TRBD1 (5 bases). The V end lost 0 bases, the J end lost 7 bases, and 10 bases lay between the germline ends. The CDR3 consists of 14 residues. The germline V gene has CDR1 SGHVS and CDR2 FQNEAQ. As DNA, the CDR3 is TGTGCCAGCAGCTTAGCCCAGGGTAGGCAGCCCCAGCATTTT. It codes for CASSLAQGRQPQHF.

In its sample, this clonotype was seen a few times. The chain couples TRBV9 to TRBJ1-2; 7 bases fit TRBD1. This CDR3 is built from 16 residues. Germline-derived CDR1 and CDR2 are SGDLS and YYNGEE. V was clipped by 4 bases and J by 5 bases; unmatched bases: 14. In nucleotides, the CDR3 is TGTGCCAGCAGCATCCATGGGGGGGACAGCTTTTATGGCTACACCTTC. Translated, it gives CASSIHGGDSFYGYTF. Combining the CDR3 with reference TRBV9 and TRBJ1-2 gives the whole variable domain DSGVTQTPKHLITATGQRVTLRCSPRSGDLSVYWYQQSLDQGLQFLIQYYNGEERAKGNILERFSAQQFPDLHSELNLSSLELGDSALYFCASSIHGGDSFYGYTFGSGTRLTVV.

A remark on this clonotype: Germline and junction disagree at one end, which may indicate a read error. The chain has TRBV6-5 and TRBJ1-2; 7 bases are shared with TRBD1. Germline V gene data show CDR1 as MNHEY and CDR2 as SVGAGI. This CDR3 is 14 amino acids long. DNA of the CDR3: TGTGCCATCAGTTACGGGACAGCGAGAGATAGCTACACCTTC. Translated: CAISYGTARDSYTF.

This chain uses TRBV20-1 with TRBJ1-1; 8 bases line up with TRBD1. Germline lookup yields CDR1 DFQATT and CDR2 SNEGSKA (reference sequence). The CDR3 extends over 13 amino acids. Trimming cost V 6 bases and J 13 bases; bases outside gene matches: 16. This chain's CDR3 is CSAKDRGRRWSFF. In DNA, the CDR3 is TGCAGTGCGAAAGACAGGGGACGCCGGTGGAGTTTCTTT.

This clonotype has more than one count but fewer than ten. The chain is built from TRBV14 and TRBJ2-7; 9 bases fit TRBD2. The CDR3 has 15 residues. Trimming took 1 base from V and 6 from J; bases not matched to a gene: 7. CDR1 is SGHDN and CDR2 is FVKESK in the germline V gene. CDR3 coding DNA: TGTGCCAGCAGCCAAGTTCCTGGGACTAGCCCCGAGCAGTACTTC. The encoded protein is CASSQVPGTSPEQYF. Based on the CDR3 plus reference TRBV14 and TRBJ2-7, the full variable domain is EAGVTQFPSHSVIEKGQTVTLRCDPISGHDNLYWYRRVMGKEIKFLLHFVKESKQDESGMPNNRFLAERTGGTYSTLKVQPAELEDSGVYFCASSQVPGTSPEQYFGPGTRLTVT.

The V gene is TRBV5-1, the J gene TRBJ2-7; D is perhaps TRBD1 (6 bases). The germline V gene has CDR1 SGHRS and CDR2 YFSETQ. The length of the CDR3 is 16 residues. V was cut by 7 bases and J by 4 bases, with 24 bases left in between. The CDR3 DNA is TGCGCCAGCCACTTCCCTGGTGGGCAGGGGCGTTACGAGCAGTACTTC. Its translation is CASHFPGGQGRYEQYF.

Details on this clonotype: This may come from a read error, since a much larger clone is one base off. This sequence joins TRBV2 and TRBJ2-7; TRBD2 matches at 7 bases. There are 14 residues in the CDR3. Germline assignment: CDR1 SNHLY and CDR2 FYNNEI. V lost 5 bases to trimming and J lost 4 bases; unmatched junction nucleotides: 8. The CDR3 loop reads CASSLRGEGYEQYF. For the CDR3, the DNA is TGTGCCAGCAGTCTTCGGGGGGAAGGGTACGAGCAGTACTTC.

This clonotype appeared many times. The CDR3 sequence: CASSPAGTGDGYTF. The CDR3 coding sequence is TGTGCCAGCAGTCCGGCCGGGACAGGGGATGGCTACACCTTC. The chain joins TRBV12-3 or TRBV12-4 to TRBJ1-2; the match to TRBD1 covers 10 bases. Losses at the gene ends were 5 bases for V and 6 bases for J; bases not matched to a gene: 6. The CDR3 length is 14 residues.

As concerns this clonotype: At one of its ends the junction is not consistent with the germline gene, which may arise from a read error. This chain joins TRBV7-9 and TRBJ2-7; D is possibly TRBD2 (5 bases). CDR3 length: 13 residues. Germline V CDR1 and CDR2: SEHNR, FQNEAQ (reference sequence). For the CDR3, the DNA is TGCGCCAGCAGCCAAGCGGCAGGCTACGAGCAGTACTTC. It yields the protein CASSQAAGYEQYF.

The J gene is TRBJ1-1, the V gene TRBV12-3 or TRBV12-4; D gene unclear. Trimming took 6 bases from V and 0 from J, leaving 14 bases between them. The CDR3 is 15 residues long. CDR3 in DNA: TGTGCCAGCAGCCCCCAGCGGCCCCTGAACACTGAAGCTTTCTTT. Amino acids: CASSPQRPLNTEAFF.

Only one count was recorded for this clonotype. This chain joins TRBV2 and TRBJ2-7; D possibly uses TRBD1 or TRBD2 (6 bases each). Per the germline V gene, CDR1 is SNHLY and CDR2 is FYNNEI. The CDR3 has 15 residues. The V end lost 1 base, the J end lost 4 bases, and 14 bases lay between the germline ends. The CDR3 nucleotides read TGTGCCAGCAGTGAAGGACCGGGGGCATGGTACGAGCAGTACTTC. Translated, it gives CASSEGPGAWYEQYF.

V usage is TRBV7-6 and J usage is TRBJ2-5, with TRBD2 matching over 7 bases. With V trimmed by 4 bases and J by 9 bases, 14 bases remained unmatched. Germline CDR1 is SGHVS and CDR2 is FNYEAQ. The CDR3 covers 15 residues. The CDR3 sequence is CASSSESGRDGAQYF. The CDR3 DNA sequence: TGTGCCAGCAGCTCCGAGTCAGGGAGGGACGGGGCCCAGTACTTC.

This clonotype was seen just once. This may be a read error: a much more frequent sequence differs by one nucleotide. The CDR3 region has the DNA TGTGCCAGCAGCTTAGTTGGCAGTGCCCCCTACGAGCAGTACTTC. Translation gives CASSLVGSAPYEQYF. The chain joins TRBV7-9 to TRBJ2-7; D not resolved. CDR3 length: 15 amino acids. CDR1 and CDR2 (germline): SEHNR, FQNEAQ (reference sequence). V was shortened by 1 base and J by 2 bases, with 12 bases between the two germline ends. Using reference TRBV7-9 and TRBJ2-7 for the parts outside the CDR3, the full variable domain is DTGVSQNPRHKITKRGQNVTFRCDPISEHNRLYWYRQTLGQGPEFLTYFQNEAQLEKSRLLSDRFSAERPKGSFSTLEIQRTEQGDSAMYLCASSLVGSAPYEQYFGPGTRLTVT.